The TCR beta chain under discussion was sequenced for a study of blood T cell repertoires in COVID-19. Background on the study: Sources were T cells, B-cell-depleted T cells, or PBMCs; the material itself was cDNA or gDNA.

Per the original data handling: Quantification of nucleated cells was approximated via reference gene primer amplification. Measured with immunoSEQ multiplex PCR; TCRdb has only the in-frame clones, and not every one. The V and J calls and clone size come from that table; D and trimming were worked out from the DNA. The top ten hold 1.5% to 2% of the sample, which has some 300,000 clones, around 92% seen once. With 1 base removed from V and 7 bases from J, the gap between germline ends came to 10 bases. The germline CDR1 and CDR2 sequences are LNHDA and SQIVND (reference sequence). CDR3 length: 13 residues.

The chain links TRBV19 to TRBJ1-2, with D perhaps TRBD1 (5 bases). The sequenced sample was peripheral blood. The origin of this receptor is a woman aged 30 to 39 with COVID-19, enrolled during active disease. CDR3 DNA sequence: TGTGCCAGTAGTATAGGGACACGATTTGGCTACACCTTC. As protein: CASSIGTRFGYTF.